This note documents a single T cell receptor beta chain sequence. Its antigen remains unknown. With V trimmed by 0 bases and J by 4 bases, 1 base remained unmatched. Germline lookup yields CDR1 SGHTA and CDR2 FQGNSA. The CDR3 extends over 15 amino acids. These data are taken from a study of T cell responses to AZD1222 COVID-19 vaccine. About the study: Whether given at about 4 or about 12 weeks, second doses were pooled. Study-level results: Repertoires were sampled only after the peak T cell response.

Data came from immunoSEQ multiplex PCR; TCRdb stores just in-frame clones and leaves some out. Altogether 95,000 to 150,000 clones are present, roughly 86% being singletons, with the ten largest covering over 9.5%. The TCR was taken from an adult in good health. The sample was peripheral blood, taken on day 0 of AZD1222 vaccination. The J gene is TRBJ2-1, the V gene TRBV7-2, with 9 bases fitting TRBD2. The DNA of the CDR3 is TGTGCCAGCAGCTTAGCGCGGGGGGGATACAATGAGCAGTTCTTC. It is translated as CASSLARGGYNEQFF.